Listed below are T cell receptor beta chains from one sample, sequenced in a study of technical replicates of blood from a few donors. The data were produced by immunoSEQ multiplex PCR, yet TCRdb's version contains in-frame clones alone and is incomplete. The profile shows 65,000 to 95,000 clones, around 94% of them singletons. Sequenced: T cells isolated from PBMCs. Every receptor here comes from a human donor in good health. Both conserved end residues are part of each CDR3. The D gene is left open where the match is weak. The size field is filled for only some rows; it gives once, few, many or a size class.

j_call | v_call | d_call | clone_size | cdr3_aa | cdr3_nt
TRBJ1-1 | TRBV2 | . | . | CASSPEAFF | TGTGCCAGCAGCCCAGAAGCTTTCTTT
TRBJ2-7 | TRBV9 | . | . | CASSVGGAYSYEQYF | TGTGCCAGCAGCGTAGGCGGGGCATACTCCTACGAGCAGTACTTC
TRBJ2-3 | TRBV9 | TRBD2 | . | CASSPLAGGGGDTQYF | TGTGCCAGCAGCCCTCTAGCGGGAGGGGGAGGGGATACGCAGTATTTT
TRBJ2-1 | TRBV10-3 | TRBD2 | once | CAISGGTSGRITANEQFF | TGTGCCATCAGTGGCGGGACTAGCGGGAGGATTACAGCGAATGAGCAGTTCTTC
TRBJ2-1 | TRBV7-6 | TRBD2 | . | CASSLAPPQREIFGGEQFF | TGTGCCAGCAGCTTAGCCCCCCCTCAGCGGGAAATCTTTGGCGGTGAGCAGTTCTTC
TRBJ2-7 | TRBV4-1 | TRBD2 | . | CASSAGTSGREQYF | TGCGCCAGCAGCGCCGGGACTAGCGGGAGGGAGCAGTACTTC
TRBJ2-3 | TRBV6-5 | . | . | CASSYSPRLVADTQYF | TGTGCCAGCAGTTACTCTCCGAGACTAGTCGCAGATACGCAGTATTTT
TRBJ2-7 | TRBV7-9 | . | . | CASSVVGATEQYF | TGTGCCAGCAGTGTCGTAGGGGCGACCGAGCAGTACTTC
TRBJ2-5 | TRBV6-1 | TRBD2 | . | CASSELVSGSFLKTQYF | TGTGCCAGCAGTGAATTGGTAAGCGGGAGTTTCCTGAAGACCCAGTACTTC
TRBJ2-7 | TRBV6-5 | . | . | CASSYTWGSYEQYF | TGTGCCAGCAGTTACACGTGGGGCAGCTACGAGCAGTACTTC
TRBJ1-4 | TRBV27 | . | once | CASSLQATNEKLFF | TGTGCCAGCAGTTTACAGGCAACTAATGAAAAACTGTTTTTT
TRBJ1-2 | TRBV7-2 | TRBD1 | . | CASSLEQGNYGYTF | TGTGCCAGCAGCTTAGAACAGGGGAACTATGGCTACACCTTC
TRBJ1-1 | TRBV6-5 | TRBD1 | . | CASRYGQGIPNTEAFF | TGTGCCAGCAGATACGGACAGGGTATTCCGAACACTGAAGCTTTCTTT
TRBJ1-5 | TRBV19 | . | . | CASSIGLDNQPQHF | TGTGCCAGTAGTATAGGACTGGACAATCAGCCCCAGCATTTT
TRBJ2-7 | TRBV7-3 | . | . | CASSLGREQYF | TGTGCCAGCAGTCTAGGTCGGGAGCAGTACTTC
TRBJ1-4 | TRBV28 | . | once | CASSFDREVGEKLFF | TGTGCCAGCAGTTTCGACCGGGAGGTTGGTGAAAAACTGTTTTTT
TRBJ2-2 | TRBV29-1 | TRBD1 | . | CSASPGQAHTGELFF | TGCAGCGCTAGCCCGGGACAGGCACACACCGGGGAGCTGTTTTTT
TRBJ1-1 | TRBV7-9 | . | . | CASSPQDNTEAFF | TGTGCCAGCAGTCCGCAGGATAACACTGAAGCTTTCTTT
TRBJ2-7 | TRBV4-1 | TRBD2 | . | CASSHPPQREPSHEQYF | TGCGCCAGCAGCCACCCCCCGCAGCGGGAACCCTCCCACGAGCAGTACTTC
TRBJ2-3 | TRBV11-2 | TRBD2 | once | CASNEGLAGGTDTQYF | TGTGCCAGCAACGAGGGACTAGCGGGAGGCACAGATACGCAGTATTTT
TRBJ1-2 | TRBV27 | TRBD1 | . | CASSLGTGSGYTF | TGTGCCAGCAGTCTCGGGACAGGGTCTGGCTACACCTTC
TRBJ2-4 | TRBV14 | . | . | CASSQPLIHSLAKNIQYF | TGTGCCAGCAGCCAGCCCCTGATTCACTCCCTAGCCAAAAACATTCAGTACTTC
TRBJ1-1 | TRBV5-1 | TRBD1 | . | CASSSGQGDTEAFF | TGCGCCAGCAGCTCGGGACAGGGCGACACTGAAGCTTTCTTT
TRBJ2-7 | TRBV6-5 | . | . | CASSYRQDITTYEQYF | TGTGCCAGCAGTTACCGACAGGACATTACTACCTACGAGCAGTACTTC
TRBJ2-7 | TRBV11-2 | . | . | CASSLGTAYEQYF | TGTGCCAGCAGCTTAGGGACAGCCTACGAGCAGTACTTC
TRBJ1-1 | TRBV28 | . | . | CASTTVGRNTEAFF | TGTGCCAGCACTACTGTGGGCCGGAACACTGAAGCTTTCTTT
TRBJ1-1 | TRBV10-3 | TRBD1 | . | CAIGQTGTDNTEAFF | TGTGCCATCGGCCAAACAGGGACAGACAACACTGAAGCTTTCTTT
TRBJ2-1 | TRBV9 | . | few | CASSVEEDNEQFF | TGTGCCAGCAGCGTAGAGGAGGACAATGAGCAGTTCTTC
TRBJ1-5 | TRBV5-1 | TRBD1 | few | CASAPTGGNQPQHF | TGCGCCAGCGCCCCGACAGGGGGCAATCAGCCCCAGCATTTT
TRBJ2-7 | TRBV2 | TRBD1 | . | CARGGDSSYEQYF | TGTGCCAGGGGTGGGGACAGCTCCTACGAGCAGTACTTC
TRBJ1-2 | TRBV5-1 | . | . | CASSSGVNYGYTF | TGCGCCAGCAGCTCAGGGGTAAACTATGGCTACACCTTC